This T cell receptor (beta chain) came from a study of cytomegalovirus exposure and HLA in healthy donors. The PCR ran on 60 Vbeta and 13 Jbeta primers. The assay was immunoSEQ multiplex PCR, and TCRdb's table has in-frame clones only and misses some. The sample carries around 86,000 clones, about 8% recorded once. The CDR3 sequence is 13 residues long. V was cut by 4 bases and J by 7 bases, with 14 bases left in between. From germline, CDR1 is SQVTM and CDR2 ANQGSEA. All donors participated as healthy donors of bone marrow. This chain connects TRBV29-1 to TRBJ1-5; D is ambiguous. This sequence originates from a man in his fifties or sixties in good health and CMV-seronegative. Material: PBMCs. In nucleotides, the CDR3 is TGCAGCGTTGGGGTGACGGAGAGGCAGCCCCAGCATTTT. It specifies CSVGVTERQPQHF.